This TCR beta chain was sequenced for a study of shared clonotypes between healthy human individuals. Study-wide results and limits: Among donors, sharing of clonotypes was expected to be affected by sequencing depth. Among a few donors, approximately 5% of naive CD4 clonotypes were found in common.

Deletions cut 3 bases from V and 0 bases from J, with 9 bases between. This CDR3 contains 15 residues. Germline V gene sequence: CDR1 MDHEN, CDR2 SYDVKM. Naive CD8 cells were CD45RO-negative, positively selected for CCR7, excluding terminally differentiated effector memory CD45RA+ cells. With respect to this clone: What it binds is not known.

The repertoire was sequenced with immunoSEQ multiplex PCR; TCRdb's copy has only in-frame clones and lacks some. In the table there are about 2 million clones, about 95% of which are singletons. This TCR was recovered from a young man in good health. The rearrangement uses TRBV28 and TRBJ1-3; D remains unclear. The sample was naive CD8+ T cells sorted from blood. The CDR3 DNA follows: TGTGCCAGCAGTTTTTCCACATTCTCTGGAAACACCATATATTTT. This gives the protein CASSFSTFSGNTIYF.